This T cell receptor beta chain appears in the sequencing data of a study of shared clonotypes between healthy human individuals. The authors loaded 150 to 250 ng DNA, 30,000 to 35,000 T cell genomes, into sorted-subset replicate PCRs. Sequenced by immunoSEQ multiplex PCR; TCRdb stores in-frame clones only, minus some. Of 2 million to 2.5 million clones in the sample, 90% to 96% were seen once. Trimming at V came to 6 bases and at J to 0 bases, leaving 5 bases not matched to a gene. From germline, CDR1 is SGHNT and CDR2 YENEEA. This CDR3 region has 16 residues. The sequenced sample consisted of naive CD4+ T cells sorted from blood. Subset indicated: CD45RA+ positively selected. The chain uses TRBV11-3 and TRBJ2-3, with 11 positions matching TRBD2. The receptor was isolated from a man younger than 35 in good health. The CDR3 DNA follows: TGTGCCAGCAGTCGGACTAGCGGGCTGAGCACAGATACGCAGTATTTT. As protein: CASSRTSGLSTDTQYF. Full variable domain (remainder filled in from reference TRBV11-3 and TRBJ2-3): EAGVVQSPRYKIIEKKQPVAFWCNPISGHNTLYWYLQNLGQGPELLIRYENEEAVDDSQLPKDRFSAERLKGVDSTLKIQPAELGDSAVYLCASSRTSGLSTDTQYFGPGTRLTVL.